This passage covers 9 T cell receptor beta chains from one sample sequenced in a study of STAT5B mutations in CD4+ large granular lymphocyte leukemia. Measured with immunoSEQ multiplex PCR; TCRdb has only the in-frame clones, and not every one. The sample shows about 32,000 clones, around 70% of them seen only once. The sequenced sample was CD4+ T cells from blood buffy coats. These receptors all come from a human donor in good health.

The gene calls are TRBV14 and TRBJ2-2; D is possibly TRBD1 (5 bases). The V and J ends lost 2 bases and 7 bases respectively, with 8 bases between them. The length of the CDR3 is 13 residues. Per the germline V gene, CDR1 is SGHDN and CDR2 is FVKESK. The CDR3 protein is CASSQKGRGELFF. CDR3 nucleotides: TGTGCCAGCAGCCAAAAGGGGCGCGGGGAGCTGTTTTTT.

This clone has more than one count but fewer than ten. This chain joins TRBV6-5 and TRBJ1-2, with TRBD1 as a possible D gene (6 bases). Trimming pared 6 bases from V and 6 bases from J, leaving 11 bases between. This CDR3 comprises 12 residues. Germline-derived CDR1 and CDR2 are MNHEY and SVGAGI. CDR3 residues: CASRGWTDGYTF. The CDR3 coding sequence is TGTGCCAGCAGGGGGTGGACAGATGGCTACACCTTC.

This clone was detected once. The CDR3 bases are TGTGCCAGCAGTGGCGGCACCTACTATGGCTACACCTTC. Its protein product is CASSGGTYYGYTF. The chain employs TRBV6-1 and TRBJ1-2; D remains unclear. The CDR3 consists of 13 residues. The V end was cut by 4 bases, the J end by 3 bases, with 9 bases between. CDR1 is MNHNS, CDR2 SASEGT, per germline.

V is TRBV15 and J is TRBJ2-5; 10 nucleotides agree with TRBD2. The ends lost 0 bases at V and 5 bases at J; junction bases unmatched: 12. Germline V CDR1 and CDR2: LNHNV, YYDKDF (reference sequence). The CDR3 consists of 18 residues. The CDR3 spells CATSRELAGGRFQETQYF. CDR3 nucleotides: TGTGCCACCAGCAGAGAATTAGCGGGGGGCCGCTTTCAGGAGACCCAGTACTTC.

This clone was counted only a few times. The chain uses TRBV9 and TRBJ1-4, with TRBD1 matching 7 bases. Germline CDR1 SGDLS, CDR2 YYNGEE. Germline trimming cut 4 bases from V and 2 bases from J; bases unmatched to any gene: 2. The CDR3 spans 14 residues. The CDR3 nucleotides read TGTGCCAGCAGCAGGGGACAGACTAATGAAAAACTGTTTTTT. It specifies CASSRGQTNEKLFF.

The chain joins TRBV30 to TRBJ1-1; D gene unclear. The V gene's germline CDR1 is GTSNPN and CDR2 SVGIG (reference sequence). The CDR3 has 17 residues. The V and J ends lost 0 bases and 0 bases respectively, with 17 bases between them. For the CDR3, the DNA is TGTGCCTGGAGTGTCGGGAAGTGGAGCCACATGAACACTGAAGCTTTCTTT. This sequence encodes CAWSVGKWSHMNTEAFF.

The chain uses TRBV4-2 and TRBJ1-5; 9 bases line up with TRBD1. In germline, CDR1 is LGHNA, CDR2 YNFKEQ. This CDR3 comprises 19 residues. Unmatched junction bases numbered 20, after V lost 4 bases and J lost 7 bases. The CDR3 coding sequence is TGTGCCAGCAGCCGCGAGATAGAAACCGGGACAGGGATAGGACAGCCCCAGCATTTT. The encoded protein is CASSREIETGTGIGQPQHF.

The chain employs TRBV6-1 and TRBJ1-2; TRBD1 might be the D (5 bases). Between the trimmed V and J ends, which lost 6 bases and 4 bases, there was a span of 9 bases. The germline gives CDR1 MNHNS, CDR2 SASEGT. The CDR3 consists of 12 residues. The CDR3 sequence: CASRGRIYGYTF. The CDR3 DNA follows: TGTGCCAGCAGGGGACGGATCTATGGCTACACCTTC.

The chain couples TRBV7-2 to TRBJ1-4; possibly TRBD1 for D (5 bases). The CDR3 extends over 13 amino acids. CDR1 and CDR2 from the germline V gene are SGHTA and FQGNSA. As DNA, the CDR3 is TGTGCGACAACCCGGGGGGATACTGAAAAACTGTTTTTT. Translation: CATTRGDTEKLFF. The variable domain in full, completed from reference TRBV7-2 and TRBJ1-4, reads GAGVSQSPSNKVTEKGKDVELRCDPISGHTALYWYRQSLGQGLEFLIYFQGNSAPDKSGLPSDRFSAERTGGSVSTLTIQRTQQEDSAVYLCATTRGDTEKLFFGSGTQLSVL.